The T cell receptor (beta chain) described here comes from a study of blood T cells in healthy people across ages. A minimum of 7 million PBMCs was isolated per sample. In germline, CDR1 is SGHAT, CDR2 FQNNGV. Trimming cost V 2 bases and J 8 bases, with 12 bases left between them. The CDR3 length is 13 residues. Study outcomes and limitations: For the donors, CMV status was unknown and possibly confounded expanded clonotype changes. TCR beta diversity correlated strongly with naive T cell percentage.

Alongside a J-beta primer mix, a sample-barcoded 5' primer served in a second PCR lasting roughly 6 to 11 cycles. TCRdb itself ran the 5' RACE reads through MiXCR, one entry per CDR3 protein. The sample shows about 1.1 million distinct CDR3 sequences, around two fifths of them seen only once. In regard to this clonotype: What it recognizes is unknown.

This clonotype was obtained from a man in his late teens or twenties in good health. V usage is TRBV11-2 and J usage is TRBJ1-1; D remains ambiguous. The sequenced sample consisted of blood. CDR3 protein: CASSLIGRREAFF. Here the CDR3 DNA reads TGTGCCAGCAGCTTAATCGGCAGGCGGGAAGCTTTCTTT.